This T cell receptor beta chain was documented in a study of control samples from healthy donors and cancer patients. CDR3 length: 13 residues. The germline gives CDR1 SEHNR, CDR2 FQNEAQ (reference sequence). The V end was cut by 7 bases, the J end by 3 bases, with 10 bases between. Sequencing was performed with immunoSEQ multiplex PCR; in TCRdb, only in-frame clones are kept and a portion is missing. The sample holds approximately 69,000 clones, about nine tenths seen once. The clonotype originates from a man in his 60s with colorectal cancer. The gene calls are TRBV7-9 and TRBJ1-3; D remains unclear. The sequenced sample consisted of PBMCs. For the CDR3, the DNA is TGTGCCAGCAACCGGGCTTTTGGAAACACCATATATTTT. This translates into CASNRAFGNTIYF.